Each of the 8 T cell receptor beta chains below was sequenced from the same sample in a study of Ad26.COV2.S vaccination and SARS-CoV-2 variants. The method was immunoSEQ multiplex PCR; TCRdb's version includes in-frame clones alone and lacks a portion of them. The data show about 350,000 clones, about 92% seen once. The specimen was peripheral blood, collected after recovery from COVID-19. Receptors were obtained from a human donor who had recovered from COVID-19.

As DNA, the CDR3 is TGTGCCAGCACCACACCTAGGGGCAGAAGCACAGATACGCAGTATTTT. Translation: CASTTPRGRSTDTQYF. The gene calls are TRBV11-2 and TRBJ2-3, with D possibly being TRBD1 (5 bases). This CDR3 is 16 amino acids long. V gave up 7 bases and J gave up 0 bases, with 17 bases separating them. Looked up from germline, CDR1 is SGHAT and CDR2 is FQNNGV.

The chain combines TRBV5-6 with TRBJ2-7; TRBD1 matches 9 bases. Looked up from germline, CDR1 is SGHDT and CDR2 is YYEEEE. The ends lost 4 bases at V and 5 bases at J; junction bases unmatched: 7. This CDR3 has 14 amino acids. The DNA of the CDR3 is TGTGCCAGCAGCCCACGGACAGGGGACCACGAGCAGTACTTC. Translation gives CASSPRTGDHEQYF.

The J gene is TRBJ1-2, the V gene TRBV13; 10 positions agree with TRBD1. Trimming took 5 bases from V and 7 from J; bases not matched to a gene: 10. The germline V gene encodes CDR1 PRHDT and CDR2 FYEKMQ (reference sequence). This CDR3 region has 15 residues. The CDR3 sequence is CASSDRQGAAVGYTF. The CDR3 DNA follows: TGTGCCAGCAGCGATCGACAGGGGGCGGCGGTTGGCTACACCTTC.

The V and J genes are TRBV20-1 and TRBJ2-7, with 9 bases fitting TRBD2. This CDR3 comprises 13 residues. V was clipped by 3 bases and J by 4 bases; unmatched bases: 4. The germline V gene encodes CDR1 DFQATT and CDR2 SNEGSKA (reference sequence). CDR3 amino acids: CSASKSGGYEQYF. The DNA of the CDR3 is TGCAGTGCTAGTAAGAGCGGGGGGTACGAGCAGTACTTC.

The rearrangement uses TRBV18 and TRBJ2-3, with 9 nucleotides matching TRBD2. V lost 3 bases to trimming and J lost 6 bases; unmatched junction nucleotides: 10. The germline V gene encodes CDR1 KGHSH and CDR2 LQKENI. The CDR3 has 16 residues. CDR3 sequence: CASSPPLRGGSDTQYF. Here the CDR3 DNA reads TGTGCCAGCTCACCCCCCCTGCGGGGGGGGTCTGATACGCAGTATTTT.

V gene TRBV6-5 combines with J gene TRBJ2-3; D gene ambiguous. The CDR3 runs 14 residues. V was pared by 0 bases and J by 1 base, with 5 bases between. Germline values: CDR1 MNHEY, CDR2 SVGAGI. The CDR3 spells CASSYSLGTDTQYF. As DNA, the CDR3 is TGTGCCAGCAGTTACTCGTTAGGCACAGATACGCAGTATTTT.

The J gene is TRBJ1-1, the V gene TRBV5-1; D may be TRBD1 (5 bases). Germline-derived CDR1 and CDR2 are SGHRS and YFSETQ. V lost 3 bases and J lost 10, with 13 bases in between. The CDR3 has 12 residues. The CDR3 DNA reads as TGCGCCAGCAGCTCGGGACTCAGAAGAGCTTTCTTT. This translates into CASSSGLRRAFF.

The rearrangement links TRBV6-4 to TRBJ1-1; D is perhaps TRBD1 (6 bases). This CDR3 comprises 13 residues. V lost 3 bases, J lost 4 bases, and 9 bases lay in between. CDR1 is MRHNA, CDR2 SNTAGT, per germline. CDR3 nucleotide sequence: TGTGCCAGCAGTGAGCAGGGGTCCACTGAAGCTTTCTTT. This encodes CASSEQGSTEAFF.